The 3 T cell receptor beta chains listed next were all sequenced from one sample in a study of T cell responses to AZD1222 COVID-19 vaccine. Produced via immunoSEQ multiplex PCR; TCRdb's table is partial and in-frame only. Found here are around 79,000 clones, 88% of them singletons; the top ten hold 20%. The starting material was peripheral blood, obtained on day 0 of AZD1222 vaccination. These receptors originate from an adult in good health.

This clone was picked up a small number of times. The chain carries TRBV7-7 and TRBJ1-5, with no clear D. Looked up from germline, CDR1 is SSHAT and CDR2 is FNYEAQ (reference sequence). The CDR3 extends over 19 amino acids. V was pared by 3 bases and J by 1 base, with 22 bases between. The CDR3 DNA reads as TGTGCCAGCAGCTTCTTCCGGATTTCTAAGTGGGTAAGCAATCAGCCCCAGCATTTT. It yields the protein CASSFFRISKWVSNQPQHF.

This clone was counted a single time. The CDR3 nucleotides read TGTGCCAGCAGCCAACAAGGTGCATCCTACGAGCAGTACTTC. Translating it yields CASSQQGASYEQYF. The gene calls are TRBV5-4 and TRBJ2-7; D uncertain. The CDR3 loop spans 14 amino acids. Germline CDR1 is SGHNT and CDR2 is YYREEE (reference sequence). Between the trimmed V and J ends, which lost 4 bases and 1 base, there was a span of 12 bases.

The chain combines TRBV3-1 (or the pseudogene TRBV3-2) with TRBJ1-2; 9 positions match TRBD1. V shed 6 bases, J shed 8 bases, and the junction held 10 bases outside the gene matches. In germline, CDR1 is LGHDT, CDR2 YNNKEL (reference sequence). CDR3 length equals 14 residues. The CDR3 spells CASSVAGQGYGYTF. The DNA of the CDR3 is TGTGCCAGCAGTGTTGCGGGACAGGGCTACGGCTACACCTTC.